The rows below give T cell receptor beta chains drawn from one sample of a study of T cell responses to AZD1222 COVID-19 vaccine. Assay used: immunoSEQ multiplex PCR; TCRdb lists only in-frame clones, some missing. The top ten clones hold approximately 1.5% of a sample with approximately 100,000 clones, about 86% of them seen once. The source material was peripheral blood, sampled on day 0 of AZD1222 vaccination. The receptors were sampled from an adult in good health. Each CDR3 is given with its conserved first and last residue. D genes are given only for firm matches. Size tells how often a clone was seen (once, few, many) or the class of an expanded clone, and some rows leave it out.

j_call v_call clone_size d_call cdr3_aa cdr3_nt
TRBJ1-2 TRBV18 - - CASSPGGSYGYTF TGTGCCAGCTCACCAGGGGGCAGCTATGGCTACACCTTC
TRBJ2-2 TRBV28 - TRBD1 CASSPDRSHGELFF TGTGCCAGCAGTCCGGACAGGTCCCACGGGGAGCTGTTTTTT
TRBJ1-6 TRBV4-3 - - CASSPNLGNNSPLHF TGCGCCAGCAGCCCCAATCTGGGAAATAATTCACCCCTCCACTTT
TRBJ1-1 TRBV19 - TRBD1 CASSTARQGTEAFF TGTGCCAGTAGTACCGCCCGACAGGGAACTGAAGCTTTCTTT
TRBJ2-5 TRBV27 - TRBD1 CASSSTGGKETQYF TGTGCCAGCAGTTCGACAGGGGGCAAAGAGACCCAGTACTTC
TRBJ1-6 TRBV2 - - CASRAGRAGNSPLHF TGTGCCAGCAGGGCAGGGCGCGCGGGAAATTCACCCCTCCACTTT
TRBJ2-7 TRBV7-8 - TRBD2 CASSFGLAGAYEQYF TGTGCCAGCAGCTTTGGACTAGCGGGAGCCTACGAGCAGTACTTC
TRBJ2-5 TRBV4-1 - - CASSQARREVRRETQYF TGCGCCAGCAGCCAAGCCCGCAGGGAAGTACGTCGAGAGACCCAGTACTTC
TRBJ1-1 TRBV29-1 few - CSVQWGRDTEAFF TGCAGCGTCCAGTGGGGGAGGGACACTGAAGCTTTCTTT
TRBJ2-1 TRBV20-1 once TRBD2 CSASESGRSYNEQFF TGCAGTGCTAGTGAAAGCGGGAGGTCCTACAATGAGCAGTTCTTC
TRBJ1-2 TRBV5-4 - - CASSLSGDYGYTF TGTGCCAGCAGCTTGTCAGGGGACTATGGCTACACCTTC
TRBJ2-3 TRBV5-1 - TRBD2 CASSLGSSGRPVGTDTQYF TGCGCCAGCAGCTTGGGCTCGAGCGGGAGGCCCGTAGGCACAGATACGCAGTATTTT
TRBJ2-7 TRBV9 - TRBD1 CASSKTGTDYEQYF TGTGCCAGCAGCAAAACCGGGACAGACTACGAGCAGTACTTC
TRBJ2-1 TRBV24-1 few - CATSDRDIKNEQFF TGTGCCACCAGTGACCGGGACATTAAAAATGAGCAGTTCTTC
TRBJ1-3 TRBV28 - - CASSPIESGNTIYF TGTGCCAGCAGCCCAATTGAATCTGGAAACACCATATATTTT
TRBJ1-4 TRBV24-1 - TRBD1 CATSAKGQGREKLFF TGTGCCACCAGTGCCAAGGGACAGGGTAGAGAAAAACTGTTTTTT
TRBJ2-5 TRBV11-1 - - CASSLRGQKTQYF TGTGCCAGCAGCTTACGGGGCCAGAAGACCCAGTACTTC
TRBJ2-7 TRBV28 - TRBD2 CASSSPRLAELYEQYF TGTGCCAGCAGTTCCCCCAGACTAGCGGAACTCTACGAGCAGTACTTC
TRBJ1-1 TRBV6-5 - TRBD1 CASSYSGTAEAFF TGTGCCAGCAGTTACTCCGGGACAGCTGAAGCTTTCTTT
TRBJ2-7 TRBV7-2 - TRBD2 CASSPGLAGAHYEQYF TGTGCCAGCAGCCCGGGACTAGCGGGAGCCCACTACGAGCAGTACTTC
TRBJ1-2 TRBV3-1/TRBV3-2 - - CASSQAGTNYGYTF TGTGCCAGCAGCCAAGCCGGTACTAACTATGGCTACACCTTC
TRBJ1-1 TRBV27 - - CASSLIRVKEDTEAFF TGTGCCAGCAGTTTAATTAGGGTAAAAGAGGACACTGAAGCTTTCTTT